Listed below are T cell receptor beta chains from one sample, sequenced in a study of cytomegalovirus exposure and HLA in healthy donors. Sequencing was performed with immunoSEQ multiplex PCR; in TCRdb, only in-frame clones are kept and a portion is missing. Among under 200,000 clones listed, around 84% were seen once. Sequenced sample: PBMCs. The receptors derive from a man aged 40-55 years in good health and CMV-seropositive. CDR3s include the opening cysteine and the closing phenylalanine or tryptophan. Fields, in order: D gene, V gene, J gene, clone size, CDR3 DNA, CDR3 protein. The D gene is left open where the match is weak. A row's size may be missing; if present it is once, few, many or a size class.

NA	TRBV7-3	TRBJ2-7	NA	TGTGCCAGCAGCTCATCGGGGAGCGAGCAGTACTTC	CASSSSGSEQYF
NA	TRBV5-1	TRBJ2-5	few	TGCGCCAGCAGCTTGGGGGCTAGCGCCCAAGAGACCCAGTACTTC	CASSLGASAQETQYF
NA	TRBV7-3	TRBJ2-5	NA	TGTGCCAGCAGCTGGACGGGAGAAGTGGGAGAGACCCAGTACTTC	CASSWTGEVGETQYF
NA	TRBV28	TRBJ1-4	once	TGTGCCAGCAACCAGCGGGGCGGAACTAATGAAAAACTGTTTTTT	CASNQRGGTNEKLFF
TRBD1	TRBV10-3	TRBJ2-2	NA	TGTGCCAGCAGCAACCACGGGACAGCCACCGGGGAGCTGTTTTTT	CASSNHGTATGELFF
NA	TRBV4-1	TRBJ2-1	few	TGCGCCAGCAGCCAAGATTTCGGTAGCGGTTACAATGAGCAGTTCTTC	CASSQDFGSGYNEQFF
NA	TRBV4-3	TRBJ2-3	few	TGCGCCAGCAGCCAAGGCACTAGCACAGATACGCAGTATTTT	CASSQGTSTDTQYF
TRBD2	TRBV6-5	TRBJ2-1	NA	TGTGCCAGCAGTAACTCGGGGACTAACAATGAGCAGTTCTTC	CASSNSGTNNEQFF
NA	TRBV7-3	TRBJ2-2	NA	TGTGCCAGCAGCCCCAGGGCCGGGGAGCTGTTTTTT	CASSPRAGELFF
NA	TRBV4-1	TRBJ2-4	once	TGCGCCAGCAGTCGAAACAGGGAACTAGCCAAAAACATTCAGTACTTC	CASSRNRELAKNIQYF
NA	TRBV6-5	TRBJ2-7	NA	TGTGCCAGCGGGCCCCGTAGGACCTACGAGCAGTACTTC	CASGPRRTYEQYF
NA	TRBV25-1	TRBJ2-1	NA	TGTGCCAGCAAGTGGGGTGGAGGCCACAATGAGCAGTTCTTC	CASKWGGGHNEQFF
NA	TRBV9	TRBJ2-1	NA	TGTGCCAGCAGCGTTTCAGACTTCTACAATGAGCAGTTCTTC	CASSVSDFYNEQFF
NA	TRBV18	TRBJ2-1	NA	TGTGCCAGCTCCCCAACTCGGGACTACAATGAGCAGTTCTTC	CASSPTRDYNEQFF
TRBD2	TRBV10-3	TRBJ2-3	NA	TGTGCCATCAGTGAGTCTTTTGTATCGGGTATTAGCGGGAGTGGAACAGATACGCAGTATTTT	CAISESFVSGISGSGTDTQYF
TRBD2	TRBV5-1	TRBJ2-1	NA	TGCGCCAGCAATCTAGACGGGAGGGAATACAATGAGCAGTTCTTC	CASNLDGREYNEQFF
TRBD1	TRBV28	TRBJ1-4	NA	TGTGCCGTTGGATTAGGGACAGGCGAAAGAACTAATGAAAAACTGTTTTTT	CAVGLGTGERTNEKLFF
NA	TRBV6-6	TRBJ2-3	NA	TGTGCCAGCAGGAGCGGCAGCACAGATACGCAGTATTTT	CASRSGSTDTQYF
NA	TRBV4-1	TRBJ1-2	once	TGCGCCAGCAGCCAAGAGGGAGAAAACTATGGCTACACCTTC	CASSQEGENYGYTF
NA	TRBV7-3	TRBJ1-2	NA	TGTGCCAGCAGCTTATCCCCAGGGGACTATGGCTACACCTTC	CASSLSPGDYGYTF
NA	TRBV30	TRBJ1-6	once	TGTGCCTTTAATTCCCCCCTCCCCTTT	CAFNSPLPF
NA	TRBV7-2	TRBJ2-3	NA	TGTGCCAGCATACAGTACGGGATAAGCACAGATACGCAGTATTTT	CASIQYGISTDTQYF
NA	TRBV4-1	TRBJ1-2	few	TGCGCCAGCAGCCAAGAAGAAGGCGGCCGTGGCTACACCTTC	CASSQEEGGRGYTF
TRBD1	TRBV6-5	TRBJ1-1	NA	TGTGCCAGCACCTCCCGACAGGGGTTATGGGCTTTCTTT	CASTSRQGLWAFF
TRBD2	TRBV7-3	TRBJ2-2	NA	TGTGCCAGCAGCGCAAACGGGCTAGCGGGAGGGCCCGGGGAGCTGTTTTTT	CASSANGLAGGPGELFF
TRBD1	TRBV6-5	TRBJ2-5	NA	TGTGCCAGCAGTTATTCGGGCAGGGGGCTGGGGGAGACCCAGTACTTC	CASSYSGRGLGETQYF
TRBD1	TRBV6-5	TRBJ1-1	NA	TGTGCCAGCAGTAACACAGGGGAAGGTTGGGGAGCTTTCTTT	CASSNTGEGWGAFF
NA	TRBV6-5	TRBJ2-7	once	TGTGCCAGCAACGGCCAGGGATCCTACGAGCAGTACTTC	CASNGQGSYEQYF
TRBD1	TRBV6-4	TRBJ2-7	NA	TGTGCCAGCAGCCTCGACAGGGGGAGCGAGCAGTACTTC	CASSLDRGSEQYF
NA	TRBV2	TRBJ1-2	NA	TGTGTCAAGGGGATAGACCCACCGGTGGGAGGCTACACCTTC	CVKGIDPPVGGYTF
TRBD2	TRBV7-2	TRBJ2-3	NA	TGTGCCAGCAGCTTCGGGGGGGCGATGGATACGCAGTATTTT	CASSFGGAMDTQYF
NA	TRBV7-3	TRBJ1-1	NA	TGTGCCAGCAGCTCGGGGGGGGGTACTGAAGCTTTCTTT	CASSSGGGTEAFF
NA	TRBV5-1	TRBJ2-7	NA	TGCGCCAGCAGCCCCCAAGGAGGGGCCCGGCGTCACTTC	CASSPQGGARRHF
NA	TRBV6-1	TRBJ2-7	NA	TGTGCCAGCAGTGAAGCGATACAGGGTCTCTACGAGCAGTACTTC	CASSEAIQGLYEQYF
TRBD2	TRBV5-1	TRBJ2-1	NA	TGCGCCAGCAGCTTGGGAAGCGGGGCAGGCTTAAATGAGCAGTTCTTC	CASSLGSGAGLNEQFF
TRBD1	TRBV5-1	TRBJ2-3	NA	TGCGCCAGCAGCTTGAGAGAGAAGGGGGCGTCGGATACGCAGTATTTT	CASSLREKGASDTQYF
NA	TRBV7-9	TRBJ1-2	NA	TGTGCCAGCAGCTCTGACACCTATGGCTACACCTTC	CASSSDTYGYTF
NA	TRBV5-1	TRBJ2-6	NA	TGCGCCAGCAGGGGTGAGGTCTCTGGGGCCAACGTCCTGACTTTC	CASRGEVSGANVLTF
TRBD1	TRBV5-4	TRBJ1-2	NA	TGTGCCAGCACCATCGACAGGGGAAATAACTATGGCTACACCTTC	CASTIDRGNNYGYTF
TRBD2	TRBV19	TRBJ2-3	NA	TGTGCCAGTAGTATAGAGGGGACTAGGCCAGATACGCAGTATTTT	CASSIEGTRPDTQYF
NA	TRBV6-5	TRBJ2-7	NA	TGTGCCAGCAGTTATCGGCCGGGGATGGGAACCTACGAGCAGTACTTC	CASSYRPGMGTYEQYF
NA	TRBV5-5	TRBJ1-2	NA	TGCGCCAGCAGCCAAGTGAGCTCCGAAGGCTACACCTTC	CASSQVSSEGYTF
NA	TRBV7-9	TRBJ1-5	NA	TGTGCCAGCAGCAACTGGGCAAACAATCAGCCCCAGCATTTT	CASSNWANNQPQHF
NA	TRBV5-1	TRBJ1-2	NA	TGCGCCAGCAGCTTGGAAGAGACTCGAGGTGGCTACACCTTC	CASSLEETRGGYTF
NA	TRBV5-5	TRBJ2-1	NA	TGTGCCAGCAGCTTCTACTCCAGGGCACGATCGTACAATGAGCAGTTCTTC	CASSFYSRARSYNEQFF
NA	TRBV4-3	TRBJ2-2	NA	TGCGCCAGCAGCCAAGATGGTGCAGGGGCTGGCACCGGGGAGCTGTTTTTT	CASSQDGAGAGTGELFF
NA	TRBV18	TRBJ1-2	NA	TGTGCCAGCTCAATACAAGCAGGGGAGGGCTATGGCTACACCTTC	CASSIQAGEGYGYTF
TRBD1	TRBV4-1	TRBJ2-1	NA	TGCGCCAGCAGCCAAGATACAGGGGGCGTTGAGCAGTTCTTC	CASSQDTGGVEQFF
NA	TRBV9	TRBJ1-1	NA	TGTGCCAGCAGCGTAGGAGGGGGACCCCGGGGGGACACTGAAGCTTTCTTT	CASSVGGGPRGDTEAFF
TRBD1	TRBV6-4	TRBJ2-6	NA	TGTGCCAGCAGTGAGACAGGGGGCAGTGGGGCCAACGTCCTGACTTTC	CASSETGGSGANVLTF